This TCR beta chain was sequenced during a study of identical twins. TCRdb reprocessed the 5' RACE reads via MiXCR and lists one record per CDR3 protein. The sample shows about 460,000 distinct CDR3 sequences, more than 13% of them seen only once. Findings and caveats of the study: Twins shared beta out-of-frame sequences in excess, but this excess was weaker.

Germline V CDR1 and CDR2: SGHTA, FQGNSA. The germline V and J ends were trimmed by 5 bases and 2 bases, with 16 bases remaining between them. The CDR3 extends over 15 amino acids. On this clonotype itself: Its antigen is unknown.

These same data were also listed under a study on yellow fever vaccine responses in identical twins. That study reports: After vaccination, twins' T cell response reportedly seemed partly convergent, partly personalized.

This sequence joins TRBV7-2 and TRBJ2-7; no clear D. Sequenced input: CD4+ T cells sorted from blood. The source is a woman between 18 and 29 years old in good health. The CDR3 sequence: CASSGPTGRAYEQYF. CDR3 DNA sequence: TGTGCCAGCAGCGGCCCGACCGGGCGAGCCTACGAGCAGTACTTC.